A selection of T cell receptor beta chains follows, all from one sample in a study of shared clonotypes between healthy human individuals. Here immunoSEQ multiplex PCR was the method, and the copy in TCRdb shows in-frame clones only, minus some. The sample carries 800,000 to 1,200,000 clones, about four fifths recorded once. Sequenced: memory CD4+ T cells from PBMCs. These receptors were taken from a young man in good health. Some clones in this sample may be carry-over from other donors' samples. Each CDR3 is given with its conserved first and last residue. D genes are given only for firm matches. Clone size appears in some rows only: once, few, many, or a class for an expanded clone.

D: -; J: TRBJ1-4; V: TRBV6-5; size: -; CDR3: CASSNYGPLREKLFF; DNA: TGTGCCAGCAGTAACTACGGGCCACTTCGTGAAAAACTGTTTTTT
D: -; J: TRBJ1-4; V: TRBV28; size: -; CDR3: CASSDGGADEKLFF; DNA: TGTGCCAGCAGCGACGGGGGAGCGGACGAAAAACTGTTTTTT
D: -; J: TRBJ2-5; V: TRBV5-1; size: -; CDR3: CASNWDGGTQETQYF; DNA: TGCGCCAGCAACTGGGACGGGGGAACACAAGAGACCCAGTACTTC
D: TRBD2; J: TRBJ2-3; V: TRBV9; size: once; CDR3: CASSVGGGSSTDTQYF; DNA: TGTGCCAGCAGCGTAGGCGGCGGGAGCTCAACAGATACGCAGTATTTT
D: -; J: TRBJ2-1; V: TRBV9; size: -; CDR3: CASSTNGIYNEQFF; DNA: TGTGCCAGCAGTACCAACGGGATCTACAATGAGCAGTTCTTC
D: TRBD2; J: TRBJ2-1; V: TRBV5-1; size: few; CDR3: CASSLGLAGTSSYNEQFF; DNA: TGCGCCAGCAGCTTGGGACTAGCGGGAACCAGCTCCTACAATGAGCAGTTCTTC
D: -; J: TRBJ1-4; V: TRBV28; size: -; CDR3: CASSLWEGKGEKLFF; DNA: TGTGCCAGCAGTTTATGGGAGGGGAAGGGCGAAAAACTGTTTTTT
D: -; J: TRBJ2-3; V: TRBV27; size: -; CDR3: CASRPVGDTQYF; DNA: TGTGCCAGCAGGCCGGTGGGAGATACGCAGTATTTT
D: -; J: TRBJ2-3; V: TRBV29-1; size: -; CDR3: CSVGLLLSTDTQYF; DNA: TGCAGCGTGGGACTCCTACTTAGCACAGATACGCAGTATTTT
D: -; J: TRBJ1-4; V: TRBV28; size: once; CDR3: CASSPHNEKLFF; DNA: TGTGCCAGCAGCCCCCACAACGAAAAACTGTTTTTT
D: TRBD2; J: TRBJ2-3; V: TRBV14; size: -; CDR3: CASSPLIGLGGESQYF; DNA: TGTGCCAGCAGCCCGCTTATCGGACTAGGAGGGGAGTCGCAGTATTTT
D: -; J: TRBJ2-2; V: TRBV19; size: -; CDR3: CASSPGRTGELFF; DNA: TGTGCCAGTAGTCCAGGGCGCACCGGGGAGCTGTTTTTT
D: TRBD2; J: TRBJ2-1; V: TRBV13; size: -; CDR3: CASSWGAREASYNEQFF; DNA: TGTGCCAGCAGTTGGGGAGCGCGGGAGGCTTCCTACAATGAGCAGTTCTTC
D: TRBD2; J: TRBJ2-5; V: TRBV6-6; size: -; CDR3: CASRLAGVQETQYF; DNA: TGTGCCAGCAGACTAGCGGGAGTCCAAGAGACCCAGTACTTC
D: -; J: TRBJ2-1; V: TRBV11-2; size: -; CDR3: CASSLTGNEQFF; DNA: TGTGCCAGCAGCTTGACGGGAAATGAGCAGTTCTTC
D: -; J: TRBJ2-1; V: TRBV5-4; size: -; CDR3: CASSYANEQFF; DNA: TGTGCCAGCAGCTATGCTAATGAGCAGTTCTTC
D: TRBD1; J: TRBJ1-2; V: TRBV5-4; size: -; CDR3: CASSPTGWGYTF; DNA: TGTGCCAGCAGCCCGACAGGGTGGGGCTACACCTTC
D: TRBD1; J: TRBJ2-7; V: TRBV18; size: few; CDR3: CASSPGQGAREQYF; DNA: TGTGCCAGCTCACCGGGACAGGGGGCGAGAGAGCAGTACTTC
D: -; J: TRBJ2-7; V: TRBV28; size: -; CDR3: CASRLTGETYF; DNA: TGTGCCAGCAGATTAACAGGCGAAACGTACTTC
D: TRBD2; J: TRBJ2-3; V: TRBV28; size: -; CDR3: CASSPPGQGGKDTQYF; DNA: TGTGCCAGCAGCCCCCCCGGGCAGGGAGGGAAAGATACGCAGTATTTT
D: -; J: TRBJ1-1; V: TRBV7-9; size: few; CDR3: CASSYTRDTEAFF; DNA: TGTGCCAGCAGCTATACCCGGGACACTGAAGCTTTCTTT
D: TRBD1; J: TRBJ2-7; V: TRBV14; size: many; CDR3: CASSRETGGGYEQYF; DNA: TGTGCCAGCAGCCGAGAGACAGGGGGCGGCTACGAGCAGTACTTC
D: -; J: TRBJ1-1; V: TRBV18; size: few; CDR3: CASSPLGDVRAEAFF; DNA: TGTGCCAGCTCACCACTTGGAGACGTCCGGGCTGAAGCTTTCTTT
D: TRBD2; J: TRBJ2-1; V: TRBV7-9; size: -; CDR3: CASSFRLAGGVDEQFF; DNA: TGTGCCAGCAGCTTCAGACTAGCGGGAGGGGTAGATGAGCAGTTCTTC
D: TRBD1; J: TRBJ2-7; V: TRBV25-1; size: -; CDR3: CASARTGVYEQYF; DNA: TGTGCCAGCGCACGGACAGGGGTATACGAGCAGTACTTC
D: -; J: TRBJ1-1; V: TRBV28; size: once; CDR3: CASSLSWAATATEAFF; DNA: TGTGCCAGCAGTTTGAGTTGGGCCGCAACCGCCACTGAAGCTTTCTTT
D: -; J: TRBJ1-2; V: TRBV28; size: few; CDR3: CASSYAAGGLGFYGYTF; DNA: TGTGCCAGCAGTTATGCGGCGGGCGGACTGGGATTCTATGGCTACACCTTC
D: -; J: TRBJ1-1; V: TRBV2; size: -; CDR3: CASSERARGSTEAFF; DNA: TGTGCCAGCAGTGAAAGGGCCCGTGGGAGCACTGAAGCTTTCTTT
D: -; J: TRBJ1-3; V: TRBV7-2; size: -; CDR3: CASSSAGMNSGNTIYF; DNA: TGTGCCAGCAGCTCCGCAGGGATGAACTCTGGAAACACCATATATTTT
D: TRBD1; J: TRBJ1-2; V: TRBV6-1; size: -; CDR3: CASRWTGGGYTF; DNA: TGTGCCAGCAGATGGACAGGGGGGGGCTACACCTTC
D: -; J: TRBJ2-2; V: TRBV6-4; size: -; CDR3: CASSEYGGSNTGELFF; DNA: TGTGCCAGCAGTGAATATGGGGGCTCCAACACCGGGGAGCTGTTTTTT
D: -; J: TRBJ2-5; V: TRBV4-3; size: -; CDR3: CASSQVHRVGGETQYF; DNA: TGCGCCAGCAGCCAAGTCCACAGGGTCGGGGGGGAGACCCAGTACTTC
D: -; J: TRBJ1-3; V: TRBV4-1; size: -; CDR3: CASSQDFGATGNTIYF; DNA: TGCGCCAGCAGCCAAGATTTCGGGGCTACTGGAAACACCATATATTTT
D: -; J: TRBJ2-4; V: TRBV7-8; size: -; CDR3: CASSFRHPIGDIQYF; DNA: TGTGCCAGCAGCTTTCGACACCCAATTGGGGACATTCAGTACTTC
D: TRBD1; J: TRBJ2-5; V: TRBV6-5; size: -; CDR3: CASSYTGTGDPETQYF; DNA: TGTGCCAGCAGTTATACCGGGACAGGGGACCCGGAGACCCAGTACTTC
D: TRBD2; J: TRBJ2-1; V: TRBV11-2; size: -; CDR3: CASRPYIAGEGNEQFF; DNA: TGTGCCAGCAGGCCTTATATAGCGGGAGAGGGGAATGAGCAGTTCTTC
D: -; J: TRBJ2-1; V: TRBV11-2; size: -; CDR3: CASSLGPNEQFF; DNA: TGTGCCAGCAGCTTAGGACCCAATGAGCAGTTCTTC
D: TRBD2; J: TRBJ2-2; V: TRBV4-1; size: -; CDR3: CASSQVRGLAENTGELFF; DNA: TGCGCCAGCAGCCAAGTCCGAGGTCTAGCGGAAAACACCGGGGAGCTGTTTTTT
D: TRBD2; J: TRBJ2-1; V: TRBV7-9; size: -; CDR3: CASIPPGLTLNNEQFF; DNA: TGTGCCAGTATCCCCCCGGGACTAACTTTAAACAATGAGCAGTTCTTC
D: -; J: TRBJ2-7; V: TRBV19; size: -; CDR3: CASSANPGQRAYEQYF; DNA: TGTGCCAGTAGTGCTAATCCGGGACAACGGGCCTACGAGCAGTACTTC